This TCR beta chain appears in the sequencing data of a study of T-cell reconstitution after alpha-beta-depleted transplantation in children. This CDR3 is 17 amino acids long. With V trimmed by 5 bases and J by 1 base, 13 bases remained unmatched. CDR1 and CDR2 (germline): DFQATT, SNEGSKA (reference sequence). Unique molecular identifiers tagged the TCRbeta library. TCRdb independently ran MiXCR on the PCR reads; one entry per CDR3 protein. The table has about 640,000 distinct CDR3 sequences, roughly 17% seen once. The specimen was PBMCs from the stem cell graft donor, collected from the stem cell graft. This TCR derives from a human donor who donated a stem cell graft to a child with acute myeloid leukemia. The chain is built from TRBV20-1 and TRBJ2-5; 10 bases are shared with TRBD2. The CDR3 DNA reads TGCAGTGCTGCCACTAGCGGGGACCTGTACTTCCAAGAGACCCAGTACTTC. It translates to CSAATSGDLYFQETQYF.